The TCR beta chain under discussion was sequenced for a study of blood T cell repertoires in COVID-19. The data were produced by immunoSEQ multiplex PCR, yet TCRdb's version contains in-frame clones alone and is incomplete. The top ten hold 3% to 4% of the sample, which has about 240,000 clones, approximately 84% seen once. This CDR3 spans 15 amino acids. V lost 7 bases to trimming and J lost 2 bases; unmatched junction nucleotides: 4. The V gene's germline CDR1 is KGHDR and CDR2 SFDVKD. The sequence came from a woman in her 40s with acute COVID-19. The material sequenced was PBMCs or T cells enriched from blood (not recorded which). This chain joins TRBV24-1 and TRBJ2-1, with 10 bases identical to TRBD1. The chain's CDR3 is CATREGQGAYNEQFF. In nucleotides, the CDR3 is TGTGCCACCAGGGAAGGACAGGGGGCCTACAATGAGCAGTTCTTC.